The sample holds a few counts of the clone carrying this T cell receptor beta chain. Its antigen is undetermined. This sample is drawn from a study of T cells in Graves' hyperthyroidism and ophthalmopathy. Regarding the study as a whole: In the analysis, a 13 V-J model separated ophthalmopathy from stable hyperthyroidism.

RNA transcripts provided the source from which TCR beta CDR3 regions were amplified. RT-PCR in the first round (using the HTBI primer set) targeted the TCR CDR3. TCRdb independently ran MiXCR on the multiplex PCR reads; one entry per CDR3 protein. This repertoire shows under 350,000 distinct CDR3 sequences, 21% found once; its top ten account for roughly 52%. Germline assignment: CDR1 MDHEN and CDR2 SYDVKM. The CDR3 totals 13 residues. With 2 bases clipped from V and 6 bases from J, the junction kept 0 bases outside the gene matches. The PBMCs were sourced from fresh peripheral blood (about 9.7 ml). The chain combines TRBV28 with TRBJ1-2; 10 nucleotides match TRBD1. Material for sequencing was blood. The TCR originated in a woman in her forties or fifties with Graves' hyperthyroidism. The chain's CDR3 is CASSLDRGHGYTF. In DNA, the CDR3 is TGTGCCAGCAGTTTAGACAGGGGGCATGGCTACACCTTC.